The entry below gives a single TCR beta chain sequence along with its context. What this receptor recognizes is not known. Per-base qualities were not stored, and no clone one base away is much larger. This sample is drawn from a study of cytomegalovirus exposure and HLA in healthy donors (dated by TCRdb to 2016 to 2017). Concerning the study at large: In an earlier analysis of under 750 of the donors, 250 to 350 Gb of sequence data and about 110 million unique TCR beta sequences from about 179 million T cells were reported. Class I and class II HLA loci were covered by the typing at four-digit resolution. A later analysis re-analyzed previously published TCR beta repertoires from about 730 donors and added high-resolution HLA genotyping to study TCR occurrence patterns. To predict cytomegalovirus infection status, the study combined high-throughput TCR immunosequencing, statistical association of individual TCRs with disease status, and machine learning. A separate validation cohort of approximately 120 different subjects was used in addition to the approximately 670-subject first cohort. The later analysis used no new phenotypic data to find candidate immune exposures, relying instead on TCR beta sequences and their occurrence across donors. The aim of the study was to test whether cataloging public T cell receptors could identify signatures of past pathogen exposure. Several DR-DQ haplotypes were handled as single units for association and clustering, since linkage in the cohort was strong. Donor age, sex, ethnicity and CMV serostatus were compiled alongside the repertoire data. Typing coverage differed by locus: A, B, C, DRB1 and DQB1 were typed in about 629-640 donors, DQA1 in 500 to 550, DPA1 in 600 to 610, and DPB1 in roughly 470. Of the roughly 420 genotyped donors, 75% to 85% were placed in the genetic ancestry cluster associated with self-reported Caucasian donors. Across around 400 genotyped donors of the cohort, an average of approximately 220,000 unique TCR beta nucleotide sequences per donor were sequenced, and roughly 20% of those sequences were non-productive. The study used immunosequencing to profile the T cell repertoires of approximately 640 subjects and linked those repertoires to cytomegalovirus serostatus. An earlier analysis of fewer than 750 of the donors used high-throughput TCR beta sequencing to judge whether each TCR beta V gene segment behaved as functional or pseudogenic. Genome-wide SNP genotypes for about 65% of the 666 donors were used in a later genetic analysis, which treated that subset as a discovery cohort. An early release covering about 600 HLA-typed donors comprised about 310 gigabases of sequencing data and 85 million to 100 million unique TCR sequences. Every discovery cohort repertoire had been produced on one sequencing platform.

The cohort was made up of about 610 healthy bone marrow donors. At the time of sampling, every cohort member was nominally healthy, though immune exposures that went unrecorded were likely present. The donor tested CMV seropositive and was one of the 289 seropositive cohort members. A peripheral blood sample was provided by each donor, and peripheral blood mononuclear cells were used for TCR beta sequencing. The Qiagen DNeasy Blood Extraction Kit was used to extract genomic DNA from the blood cell samples. To prepare the library, the immunoSEQ multiplex PCR assay was applied. The multiplex PCR relied on a mix of 60 forward primers for TCR Vbeta segments and 13 reverse primers for TCR Jbeta segments. The CDR3 region of rearranged TCR beta genes was amplified from genomic DNA by a multiplex PCR assay. The Illumina HiSeq System was used to sequence the amplified TCR beta libraries as 87-base-pair reads. From the authors' description of their analysis: In a later analysis, 77 million or so unique TCR beta chains were counted across the roughly 610 repertoires, and approximately 11 million of these chains were shared by at least two donors. Raw reads were error-corrected and collapsed into unique sequences with a nearest-neighbor algorithm that merged closely related sequences to remove PCR and sequencing errors. Alignment of CDR3 sequences to IMGT reference sequences was used to assign V, D and J gene segments. For a sequence to be retained, a match of at least six nucleotides to both a V gene segment and a J gene segment was required. Rearrangements were classified as productive when the CDR3 lacked stop codons and remained in frame with V and J, and all other rearrangements were classified as non-productive. Following IMGT convention, CDR3 was defined as the stretch from the second conserved V-encoded cysteine up to the conserved J-encoded phenylalanine. The earlier analysis of 500 to 650 of the donors excluded any sequence lacking an unambiguous match to a single V gene segment. An earlier analysis of under 750 of the donors called V segments functional above 56.7% productive rearrangements and segregating when the between-donor standard deviation exceeded 5%. To diagnose cytomegalovirus status from the catalog of TCR beta chain sequences, a statistical classification framework was built. In a later analysis, V and J genes were assigned by comparing TCR nucleotide sequences against IMGT/GENE-DB human TR gene sequences. In a later analysis, CDR3 sequences and most-parsimonious VDJ recombination scenarios were assigned using the TCRdist pipeline. In a later analysis, each TCR beta chain was defined by its CDR3 amino acid sequence together with its V-gene family, and reads lacking a unique V-gene family were excluded. A later analysis removed 500 to 600 highly shared, low-generation-probability nucleotide sequences to deal with suspected cross-contamination and a sequencing artifact. A later analysis calculated a clonal expansion index for each public chain from normalized within-repertoire ranks of inferred template counts. A later analysis computed generation probabilities with a VDJ recombination model fitted to out-of-frame rearrangements, and checked the results against IGoR. Hypergeometric tests were used in a later analysis to score TCR-TCR, TCR-HLA and TCR-CMV co-occurrence, with a repertoire-size bias correction applied to the TCR pairs. In a later analysis, false discovery rates were estimated by permuting HLA or CMV assignments 20 times. In a later analysis, co-occurring TCRs were grouped using DBSCAN, and TCRdist sequence similarity was added for clustering within HLA-allele-positive subsets. Repertoires with fewer than 30,000 or more than 120,000 public chains were left out of co-occurrence clustering, as were several repertoires with anomalous nucleotide sharing. TCRdb stores this immuneACCESS table with in-frame sequences only. Part of the clones is absent; in the studies checked, under half of the shortfall reflects unresolved V genes, and no reason is known for the rest. The DNA gave D and trimming, while V, J and clone size come from that table. Across this sample there are approximately 130,000 clones, with roughly four fifths seen only once. Almost 6% of the sample is in the top ten clones.

The full study reports these points: Specific HLA alleles were associated with some 15,000 TCR beta sequences at a false discovery rate of 0.05 in a later analysis. Some IMGT-functional V segments, including TRBV6-2 and TRBV6-3, could not be told apart with the 87-base-pair reads, so those segments were excluded. The cohort was sequenced for TCR beta chains only, and without alpha or paired-chain data the features that could be detected were limited. Strong co-occurrence of HLA alleles, especially DR and DQ, made assigning TCR associations to individual alleles difficult. In an earlier analysis of some 500 of the donors, most TCR beta V segments appeared in productive rearrangements about 90% or about 30% of the time, broadly matching IMGT annotations. Sequencing depth was assumed to be roughly uniform across donors in the presence/absence analyses, though that assumption may not hold. In a later analysis, TCR association rates were found to vary across HLA loci, with the most associated TCRs seen for DRB1 alleles and the fewest for HLA-C alleles. The study gave a list of 150 to 200 TCR beta chains associated with cytomegalovirus. In a later analysis, HLA-associated TCR beta chains showed more clonal expansion and lower generation probabilities than non-associated chains that were equally common. A cluster of highly shared sequence variants was judged likely to represent a technical artifact of the sequencing pipeline. In a later genetic analysis, fewer N-insertions in productive TCRs were reported among donors in an Asian-associated ancestry cluster than the roughly 640-donor mean. Across donors, most TCR sequences were observed very rarely, whereas some public TCRs were present in many individuals. According to the authors, the approach could potentially be generalized to other disease states and immunological phenotypes. For the cohort, immune exposure information was limited to CMV serostatus. A further reported finding was that TCR beta sequences accurately predicted the HLA-A and HLA-B alleles for most subjects in the first cohort. V-gene and J-gene trimming of TCR beta chains was associated with a missense DCLRE1C variant in a later genetic analysis, and the association was replicated in an independent cohort. Cytomegalovirus status was reported to be diagnosed by the classifier with high specificity and sensitivity in both the original and validation cohorts. Around 16 rarely observed V segments, including chromosome 9 orphons, were excluded from the earlier analysis of just under 600 of the donors because counts were too low. According to a later analysis, parvovirus B19, influenza, CMV and Epstein-Barr virus appeared linked to several top co-occurrence clusters. Because some donors lacked HLA typing at each locus, the association tests relied only on the typed subset. Most CMV-associated TCR beta chains appeared to be HLA-restricted in a later analysis, and the HLA associations seemed to be driven largely by CMV exposure. A few of the identified cytomegalovirus-associated TCR beta chains were confirmed in vitro to be specific for cytomegalovirus antigens. Correlated functional status among segregating V segments might reflect linkage disequilibrium, but an unknown experimental factor could not be ruled out.

The CDR3 numbers 15 residues from cysteine through phenylalanine. Just CDR3 DNA is preserved here, 45 bases in frame from base 1. CDR1 and CDR2, per the germline V gene (reference sequence), are LNHDA and SQIVND. V is clipped by 5 bases and J by 1 base, and the sequence between their germline boundaries is 14 bases long. This receptor chain uses TRBV19 and TRBJ1-1, and possibly TRBD1, on 6 matching bases. Input material: PBMCs. The sequence was obtained from a woman aged 40 to 49 in good health and CMV-seropositive. CDR3 region: CASSGGGHPNTEAFF. The nucleotides are TGTGCCAGTAGTGGGGGGGGACACCCGAACACTGAAGCTTTCTTT.